This TCR beta chain derives from a study of blood T cell repertoires in COVID-19. Overall study context: There were acute and convalescent COVID-19 samples, and they came from the United States, Italy and Spain. Sources were T cells, B-cell-depleted T cells, or PBMCs; the material itself was cDNA or gDNA.

This CDR3 has 14 residues. Trimming pared 1 base from V and 7 bases from J, leaving 8 bases between. Germline V gene data show CDR1 as KGHSH and CDR2 as LQKENI. Original methodology: Reference gene primer amplification in the assay estimated nucleated cell counts. Using immunoSEQ multiplex PCR, the repertoire was profiled, and TCRdb retains in-frame clones only, with some absent. V, J and clone size are those of that table, while D and trimming were read from the DNA. This repertoire shows approximately 210,000 clones, roughly 87% found once; its top ten account for 1.5% to 2%. The sequenced sample was peripheral blood. This sequence joins TRBV18 and TRBJ1-6; D unresolved. The origin of this receptor is a man in his forties with active or convalescent COVID-19. The chain's CDR3 is CASSPQEYNSPLHF. As DNA, the CDR3 is TGTGCCAGCTCACCACAGGAGTACAATTCACCCCTCCACTTT. The entire variable domain, with the rest obtained from reference TRBV18 and TRBJ1-6, is as follows: NAGVMQNPRHLVRRRGQEARLRCSPMKGHSHVYWYRQLPEEGLKFMVYLQKENIIDESGMPKERFSAEFPKEGPSILRIQQVVRGDSAAYFCASSPQEYNSPLHFGNGTRLTVT.